A single sample is the source of the 15 T cell receptor beta chains below, sequenced in a study of T cell repertoires in cytomegalovirus infection. A single record per CDR3 protein comes from TCRdb applying MiXCR to the reads. The data hold approximately 1,000,000 distinct CDR3 sequences, with roughly 30% observed a single time. These receptors lack a known antigen. Material: cultured CD8+ T cells from PBMCs, obtained from culture after CMV antigen stimulation. The receptors here all came from a human donor in good health (CMV status not recorded). Some clones in this sample may be carry-over from other donors' samples.

The genes are TRBV6-1 and TRBJ1-2, with TRBD1 as a possible D gene (5 bases). Trimming took 8 bases from V and 4 from J, leaving 17 bases between them. In germline, CDR1 is MNHNS, CDR2 SASEGT. The CDR3 contains 14 residues. The CDR3 is CASWGLRIFYGYTF. The CDR3 nucleotides read TGTGCCAGCTGGGGACTCCGGATCTTCTATGGCTACACCTTC.

In this sample, this clonotype turned up a few times. The rearrangement joins TRBV12-3 or TRBV12-4 to TRBJ1-1; D is ambiguous. V shed 6 bases and J shed 0 bases, with 11 bases lying between them. The CDR3 is 14 residues long. The CDR3 DNA sequence: TGTGCCAGCAGGGCCGGTGGGGTGAACACTGAAGCTTTCTTT. As protein: CASRAGGVNTEAFF.

The CDR3 DNA reads as TGTGCCAGTAGTATGAGTGGACTAGCGGGGGGAAACTACAATGAGCAGTTCTTC. It codes for CASSMSGLAGGNYNEQFF. The chain has TRBV19 and TRBJ2-1, with 14 bases fitting TRBD2. V was clipped by 3 bases and J by 3 bases; unmatched bases: 7. Germline lookup yields CDR1 LNHDA and CDR2 SQIVND (reference sequence). The CDR3 length is 18 residues.

The sample holds a few counts of this clonotype. This sequence joins TRBV15 and TRBJ2-6; TRBD1 might be the D (6 bases). This CDR3 comprises 15 residues. Per the germline V gene, CDR1 is LNHNV and CDR2 is YYDKDF (reference sequence). The V end was cut by 2 bases, the J end by 4 bases, with 9 bases between. The CDR3 DNA reads as TGTGCCACCAGCAGAACAGGGTTGGGGGCCAACGTCCTGACTTTC. Translating it yields CATSRTGLGANVLTF.

This clonotype has a handful of counts. The V and J genes are TRBV28 and TRBJ1-6; D is undetermined. The germline gives CDR1 MDHEN, CDR2 SYDVKM. The V and J ends lost 1 base and 2 bases respectively, with 9 bases between them. This CDR3 contains 16 residues. The DNA for the CDR3 is TGTGCCAGCAGTTTATTTGGGTCCCCCTATAATTCACCCCTCCACTTT. Its protein is CASSLFGSPYNSPLHF.

This clonotype was found a few times. This chain connects TRBV27 to TRBJ2-6, with TRBD1 matching 10 bases. The CDR3 has 17 amino acids. Unmatched junction bases numbered 9, after V lost 6 bases and J lost 4 bases. Germline V gene sequence: CDR1 MNHEY, CDR2 SMNVEV (reference sequence). This CDR3 is CASSPLGTGVGANVLTF. CDR3 sequence (DNA): TGTGCCAGCAGCCCCCTTGGGACAGGGGTCGGGGCCAACGTCCTGACTTTC.

The chain combines TRBV28 with TRBJ2-1; D gene unclear. Germline V gives CDR1 MDHEN, CDR2 SYDVKM. The CDR3 totals 11 residues. V lost 3 bases, J lost 9 bases, and 6 bases lay in between. In nucleotides, the CDR3 is TGTGCCAGCAGTTTTAATCGTGAGCAGTTCTTC. As protein: CASSFNREQFF.

This clonotype was observed a handful of times. V usage is TRBV24-1 and J usage is TRBJ2-3; tentative D call: TRBD2 (5 bases). CDR1 and CDR2 (germline): KGHDR, SFDVKD. The ends were cut back, 2 bases at V and 4 bases at J, with 9 bases in the middle. The CDR3 spans 14 residues. This CDR3 reads CATSDWRVADTQYF. The CDR3 DNA is TGTGCCACCAGTGATTGGCGGGTAGCAGATACGCAGTATTTT.

The J gene is TRBJ2-1, the V gene TRBV2; D perhaps matches TRBD2 (6 bases). Germline CDR1 and CDR2: SNHLY and FYNNEI. Trimming left V 10 bases short and J 6 bases short, with 22 bases between. This CDR3 spans 15 amino acids. CDR3 coding DNA: TGTGCCAACACCGCTCTGGACCGAGCGGGCAATGAGCAGTTCTTC. Translating gives CANTALDRAGNEQFF.

The rearrangement links TRBV4-1 to TRBJ2-1; D is possibly TRBD2 (5 bases). Trimming took off 1 base at V and 5 bases at J, with 15 bases between the two ends. This CDR3 has 16 residues. Germline assignment: CDR1 MGHRA and CDR2 YSYEKL. The CDR3, as DNA: TGCGCCAGCAGCCAAGTACTAGGCCTAGGGAACAATGAGCAGTTCTTC. Translated, it gives CASSQVLGLGNNEQFF.

This chain joins TRBV15 and TRBJ1-4; D is undetermined. Germline loops: CDR1 LNHNV, CDR2 YYDKDF (reference sequence). This CDR3 contains 16 residues. V lost 2 bases and J 5 bases, leaving 15 bases between the germline ends. The CDR3 region is CATSRLKGQTNEKLFF. The CDR3 nucleotides read TGTGCCACCAGCAGACTAAAAGGGCAGACGAATGAAAAACTGTTTTTT.

This clonotype was counted only a few times. The chain recombines TRBV12-3 or TRBV12-4 with TRBJ2-1; D gene ambiguous. Trimming pared 3 bases from V and 8 bases from J, leaving 11 bases between. The CDR3 consists of 13 residues. The CDR3 DNA sequence: TGTGCCAGCAGTTTTGTGGTTTGGGATGAGCAGTTCTTC. This gives the protein CASSFVVWDEQFF.

This clonotype was picked up a small number of times. The chain couples TRBV5-5 to TRBJ1-6; 9 positions match TRBD1. CDR3 length equals 17 residues. J was trimmed by 3 bases and V by 3 bases; bases with no gene match: 7. Looked up from germline, CDR1 is SGHKS and CDR2 is YYEKEE (reference sequence). CDR3 protein: CASSSPGQGNYNSPLHF. Written as DNA, the CDR3 is TGTGCCAGCAGCTCTCCGGGACAGGGAAACTATAATTCACCCCTCCACTTT.

The table lists this clonotype with a count of one. This may be a read error: a much more frequent sequence differs by one nucleotide. This chain links TRBV11-2 with TRBJ2-3; TRBD1 might be the D (5 bases). The CDR3 extends over 16 amino acids. The germline CDR1 and CDR2 sequences are SGHAT and FQNNGV. V was pared by 3 bases and J by 2 bases, with 15 bases between. The CDR3, as DNA: TGTGCCAGCAGCTTTGCCAACAGGCCTTCCACAGATACGCAGTATTTT. Translation gives CASSFANRPSTDTQYF.

In its sample, this clonotype was seen a few times. The V call is TRBV6-5, the J call TRBJ2-2, with D possibly matching TRBD1 (6 bases). V shed 7 bases and J shed 1 base, with 19 bases lying between them. This CDR3 is 17 amino acids long. The germline CDR1 and CDR2 sequences are MNHEY and SVGAGI. The CDR3 nucleotides are TGTGCCAGCACCCCCTCCCCGGGACATAGGAACACCGGGGAGCTGTTTTTT. Translating it yields CASTPSPGHRNTGELFF.